This T cell receptor (beta chain) was sequenced for a study of regulatory T cells in long-lasting Graves disease. Investigators prepared the TCR beta libraries by applying iRepertoire HTBI primers and Arm-PCR of CDR3 regions. TCRdb recomputed calls from the multiplex PCR reads with MiXCR, one row per CDR3 protein. Of roughly 500,000 distinct CDR3 sequences in the sample, 14% were seen once. This clonotype came up many times. Time point defined: newly diagnosed GD, antithyroid drugs for less than 3 months. Preparation of the TCR library used RNA extracted from PBMCs. These records were also assigned to another study, of T cells in Graves' hyperthyroidism and ophthalmopathy.

The clonotype was recovered from a woman aged 45-59 years with Graves disease. Here the sequenced sample was peripheral blood mononuclear cells (PBMCs), taken at new diagnosis, from a patient treated with antithyroid drugs.

CDR3 protein: CASSPRTGGLEQYF. For the CDR3, the DNA is TGCGCCAGCAGCCCAAGGACAGGGGGTCTCGAGCAGTACTTC. J is TRBJ2-7 and V is TRBV5-1; 10 nucleotides align to TRBD1. V lost 4 bases to trimming and J lost 6 bases; unmatched junction nucleotides: 7. CDR3 length equals 14 residues. Germline CDR1 and CDR2: SGHRS and YFSETQ.